This TCR beta chain stems from a study of blood T cell repertoires in COVID-19. Whole-study context: Sources were T cells, B-cell-depleted T cells, or PBMCs; the material itself was cDNA or gDNA.

The assay was immunoSEQ multiplex PCR, and TCRdb's table has in-frame clones only and misses some. The profile shows approximately 280,000 clones, around 84% of them singletons. The specimen sequenced was PBMCs or T cells enriched from blood (not recorded which). The sequence was obtained from a woman aged 45-65 years who had recovered from COVID-19.

This chain's CDR3 is CASSQPSGRAIYEQYF. CDR3 bases: TGTGCCAGCAGCCAACCTAGCGGGAGGGCCATCTACGAGCAGTACTTC. V usage is TRBV14 and J usage is TRBJ2-7; 12 bases agree with TRBD2. Germline V gene lookup returns CDR1 SGHDN and CDR2 FVKESK. Trimming at V came to 2 bases and at J to 3 bases, leaving 5 bases not matched to a gene. CDR3 size: 16 residues.